Presented here are 23 T cell receptor beta chains from one specimen sequenced in a study of immune heterogeneity within non-small cell lung tumors. Bulk tumor genomic DNA (roughly 630 ng per sample) served as template. Biopsy collection occurred during surgery, with several far-apart biopsies per primary tumor. Samples came from untreated patients having curative surgery for newly diagnosed non-small cell lung cancer. With 32 V and 13 J primers, multiplex PCR amplified the TCR beta CDR3. Using its own MiXCR run on the multiplex PCR reads, TCRdb lists one record per CDR3 protein. The sample holds about 2,000 distinct CDR3 sequences, 20% to 30% seen once. The sample comprised lung tumor tissue. Receptors originate from a woman aged 55-75 years with non-small cell lung cancer.

Concerning this clonotype: One junction end does not reproduce the germline sequence, and a read error may be involved. The rearrangement uses TRBV6-5 and TRBJ2-2, with 11 bases fitting TRBD1. Germline assignment: CDR1 MNHEY and CDR2 SVGAGI. The CDR3 consists of 16 residues. The CDR3 here is CASSYPGQGATGELFF. In DNA form, the CDR3 reads TGTGCCAGCAGTTACCCCGGACAGGGGGCGACCGGGGAGCTCTTTTTT.

This clonotype is classed as medium-sized. J is TRBJ1-2 and V is TRBV19; TRBD1 matches 9 bases. V lost 5 bases and J lost 6; bases outside the gene matches: 4. Germline V gives CDR1 LNHDA, CDR2 SQIVND (reference sequence). This CDR3 is 13 amino acids long. The CDR3 DNA is TGTGCCAGTAGTGGGACAGGGCGTGATGGCTACACCTTC. The encoded protein is CASSGTGRDGYTF.

By share, this clonotype counts as large (0.1 to 1%). The rearrangement uses TRBV7-2 and TRBJ1-6; TRBD1 might be the D (6 bases). Looked up from germline, CDR1 is SGHTA and CDR2 is FQGNSA. The CDR3 sequence is 16 residues long. The V end lost 1 base, the J end lost 5 bases, and 12 bases lay between the germline ends. For the CDR3, the DNA is TGTGCCAGCAGCTTAGACAACAGGGTTCATAATTCACCCCTCCACTTT. Protein sequence: CASSLDNRVHNSPLHF.

To note about this clonotype: A much larger clone lies a single base off, so this may be a read error. The V call is TRBV5-1, the J call TRBJ2-2; D may be TRBD1 (6 bases). The CDR3 loop spans 16 amino acids. V dropped 0 bases and J dropped 4 bases, with 13 bases sitting between them. CDR1 is SGHRS, CDR2 YFSETQ, per germline. CDR3 sequence reads: CASSLAGTGCTGELFF. The CDR3 DNA is TGCGCCAGCAGCTTGGCCGGTACAGGGTGCACCGGGGAGCTGTTTTTT.

The CDR3 DNA is TGTGCCAGCAGCCGGAGGGGCCTGGGGCAGTTCTTC. Translation gives CASSRRGLGQFF. The rearrangement joins TRBV14 to TRBJ2-1, with a possible D match to TRBD2 (6 bases). Trimming cost V 4 bases and J 12 bases, with 13 bases left between them. The CDR3 extends over 12 amino acids. Germline values: CDR1 SGHDN, CDR2 FVKESK.

This clonotype ranks as large. J is TRBJ1-2 and V is TRBV6-5; tentatively, D is TRBD1 (6 bases). The CDR3 totals 16 residues. In germline, CDR1 is MNHEY, CDR2 SVGAGI. V dropped 0 bases and J dropped 4 bases, with 15 bases sitting between them. The CDR3 reads CASSYSRTESPYGYTF. The CDR3 DNA is TGTGCCAGCAGTTACTCCCGGACAGAATCCCCCTATGGCTACACCTTC.

V is TRBV5-1 and J is TRBJ2-5; D is possibly TRBD1 or TRBD2 (5 bases each). V dropped 2 bases and J dropped 5 bases, with 13 bases sitting between them. CDR1 and CDR2 (germline): SGHRS, YFSETQ. The CDR3 extends over 14 amino acids. The DNA of the CDR3 is TGCGCCAGCAGCTTAGAGGGACCCCGGGAGACCCAGTACTTC. Amino acids: CASSLEGPRETQYF.

This clonotype is judged medium-sized. The chain joins TRBV10-2 to TRBJ2-7; 8 bases agree with TRBD2. The CDR3 is made up of 12 amino acids. V lost 6 bases to trimming and J lost 5 bases; unmatched junction nucleotides: 3. CDR1 is WSHSY and CDR2 is SAAADI in the germline V gene. CDR3 in amino acids: CASRAGVNEQYF. CDR3 DNA: TGCGCCAGCAGAGCGGGAGTCAACGAGCAGTACTTC.

A few counts support this clonotype. This chain connects TRBV4-1 to TRBJ2-1; 13 bases agree with TRBD2. The length of the CDR3 is 16 residues. Germline V gene data show CDR1 as MGHRA and CDR2 as YSYEKL. The V gene end was trimmed by 7 bases and the J gene end by 5 bases; junction bases not matched to a gene: 8. This chain's CDR3 is CASNTWTSGSNNEQFF. In DNA form, the CDR3 reads TGCGCCAGCAACACATGGACTAGCGGGAGCAACAATGAGCAGTTCTTC.

This clonotype was seen a few times. The chain recombines TRBV3-1 with TRBJ2-3, with D unresolved. The germline V and J ends were trimmed by 3 bases and 0 bases, with 7 bases remaining between them. In germline, CDR1 is LGHDT, CDR2 YNNKEL (reference sequence). CDR3 length: 14 residues. CDR3 in amino acids: CASSQSTSTDTQYF. The CDR3, as DNA: TGTGCCAGCAGCCAGTCCACTAGCACAGATACGCAGTATTTT.

The rearrangement links TRBV9 to TRBJ2-7; tentatively, D is TRBD1 (6 bases). V lost 0 bases and J 6 bases, leaving 16 bases between the germline ends. This CDR3 region has 15 residues. Germline V lookup: CDR1 SGDLS, CDR2 YYNGEE. DNA for the CDR3: TGTGCCAGCAGCGTAGATCAGGGGAAACTGGTCGAGCAGTACTTC. This codes for CASSVDQGKLVEQYF.

The chain recombines TRBV6-1 with TRBJ2-3; D perhaps matches TRBD2 (5 bases). Trimming cost V 6 bases and J 4 bases, with 14 bases left between them. Germline V lookup: CDR1 MNHNS, CDR2 SASEGT. The CDR3 consists of 14 residues. CDR3 in amino acids: CASSSSGWADTQYF. In DNA, the CDR3 is TGTGCCAGCAGCTCCTCGGGGTGGGCAGATACGCAGTATTTT.

This clonotype is medium-sized in the sample. The V and J genes are TRBV27 and TRBJ2-7; D is possibly TRBD1 (6 bases). There are 16 residues in the CDR3. Germline-derived CDR1 and CDR2 are MNHEY and SMNVEV (reference sequence). The CDR3 DNA is TGTGCTCACCTAACTCGGGACACCAGACCTACCTACGAGCAGTACTTC. This codes for CAHLTRDTRPTYEQYF.

This chain links TRBV5-1 with TRBJ2-7, with 12 bases identical to TRBD2. The length of the CDR3 is 16 residues. The J segment lost 0 bases and the V segment lost 4 bases, leaving 5 bases of the junction unmatched. Germline V lookup: CDR1 SGHRS, CDR2 YFSETQ. The CDR3 region has the DNA TGCGCCAGCAGCCTTAGGACTAGCGGGGCCTCCTACGAGCAGTACTTC. Its protein is CASSLRTSGASYEQYF.

This clonotype is large. The CDR3 DNA reads as TGTGCCAGCAGTTTATGGGGACAGAGAAATAATTCACCCCTCCACTTT. Its protein is CASSLWGQRNNSPLHF. The chain is built from TRBV27 and TRBJ1-6; TRBD1 matches at 7 bases. V lost 1 base to trimming and J lost 5 bases; unmatched junction nucleotides: 5. The CDR3 has 16 residues. The V gene's germline CDR1 is MNHEY and CDR2 SMNVEV (reference sequence).

As concerns this clonotype: The missing conserved phenylalanine or tryptophan at the end of this CDR3 makes a read error likely. The chain links TRBV20-1 to TRBJ2-1, with TRBD1 identical over 8 bases. Germline CDR1 is DFQATT and CDR2 is SNEGSKA (reference sequence). Trimming cost V 6 bases and J 6 bases; bases outside gene matches: 7. The CDR3 totals 13 residues. The DNA of the CDR3 is TGCAGTGCCGATGGCAGGGGGCGCAATGAGCAGTTCTCC. Amino acid sequence: CSADGRGRNEQFS.

This clonotype was seen more than once but under ten times. This rearrangement joins TRBV29-1 to TRBJ2-2; 10 bases map to TRBD1. J lost 6 bases, V lost 3 bases, and 7 bases had no gene match. Germline CDR1 SQVTM, CDR2 ANQGSEA. The length of the CDR3 is 15 residues. The CDR3 protein is CSVDFGTGVAGELFF. The CDR3 DNA sequence: TGCAGCGTTGATTTTGGGACAGGGGTGGCCGGGGAGCTGTTTTTT.

In this sample, this clonotype is medium-sized. The V gene is TRBV30, the J gene TRBJ1-1; weak D call: TRBD1 (5 bases). The germline V gene encodes CDR1 GTSNPN and CDR2 SVGIG (reference sequence). V lost 2 bases and J lost 1, with 14 bases in between. The CDR3 is made up of 15 amino acids. The CDR3 DNA follows: TGTGCCTGGAGTAGATGGGGCGCGGAGAACACTGAAGCTTTCTTT. Translated: CAWSRWGAENTEAFF.

In the case of this clonotype: A read error may explain this, as a much larger clone is one base away. J is TRBJ2-3 and V is TRBV27; D not resolved. This CDR3 spans 15 amino acids. Between the trimmed V and J ends, which lost 4 bases and 7 bases, there was a span of 18 bases. CDR1 is MNHEY, CDR2 SMNVEV, per germline (reference sequence). The CDR3, as DNA: TGTGCCAGCAGTTCCATTGGATTCGGGTCATATACGCAGTATTTT. Its protein product is CASSSIGFGSYTQYF.

This clonotype was counted only a few times. CDR3 loop: CASSYLGQGADEQFF. The CDR3 DNA reads as TGTGCCAGCAGCTACCTGGGACAGGGGGCCGATGAGCAGTTCTTC. The V call is TRBV28, the J call TRBJ2-1; TRBD1 matches 12 bases. This CDR3 contains 15 residues. Losses at the gene ends were 6 bases for V and 8 bases for J; bases not matched to a gene: 8. Looked up from germline, CDR1 is MDHEN and CDR2 is SYDVKM.

This clonotype was seen a few times. The gene calls are TRBV6-2 or TRBV6-3 and TRBJ1-2; possibly TRBD1 for D (5 bases). With 6 bases removed from V and 5 bases from J, the gap between germline ends came to 13 bases. CDR3 length equals 13 residues. The V gene's germline CDR1 is MNHEY and CDR2 SVGEGT. Here the CDR3 DNA reads TGTGCCAGCAGCTCGCAGGGTTTTTATGGCTACACCTTC. It yields the protein CASSSQGFYGYTF.

CDR3 region: CSVNLSGTDTQYF. The CDR3 DNA reads as TGCAGCGTCAACTTAAGTGGCACAGATACGCAGTATTTT. The chain links TRBV29-1 to TRBJ2-3; unclear D gene. The CDR3 runs to 13 residues. V lost 6 bases to trimming and J lost 1 base, with 11 bases between them. Germline CDR1 is SQVTM and CDR2 is ANQGSEA.

This clonotype has only a few counts. The chain employs TRBV2 and TRBJ1-1; unclear D gene. V was trimmed by 5 bases and J by 5 bases, leaving 6 bases between them. The CDR3 extends over 11 amino acids. CDR1 is SNHLY and CDR2 is FYNNEI in the germline V gene. CDR3 amino acids: CASSPRTEAFF. CDR3 sequence (DNA): TGTGCCAGCAGTCCCAGGACTGAAGCTTTCTTT.